This entry concerns a single T cell receptor (beta chain). Other DNA sequences in this specimen translate into the identical CDR3. The length of the CDR3 is 13 residues. CDR1 SGHRS and CDR2 YFSETQ come from the germline V gene. V was cut by 3 bases and J by 5 bases, with 11 bases left in between. Expressed TCRB transcripts were sequenced, since all the RNA that had been isolated was reverse transcribed. Assay used: immunoSEQ multiplex PCR; TCRdb lists only in-frame clones, some missing. Of some 270,000 clones detected, approximately 8.1% appear once; the ten largest clones hold roughly 1%. This sample was taken from a study of beta chain features in type 1 diabetes.

This receptor was obtained from a woman under 30 in good health. Sequencing used central memory CD4+ T cells from blood. The gene calls are TRBV5-1 and TRBJ1-1; D is perhaps TRBD1 (5 bases). The CDR3 nucleotides are TGCGCCAGCAGCTCAGGGTGGGGTACTGAAGCTTTCTTT. Translated, it gives CASSSGWGTEAFF. Supplemented by reference TRBV5-1 and TRBJ1-1, the full variable domain reads KAGVTQTPRYLIKTRGQQVTLSCSPISGHRSVSWYQQTPGQGLQFLFEYFSETQRNKGNFPGRFSGRQFSNSRSEMNVSTLELGDSALYLCASSSGWGTEAFFGQGTRLTVV.